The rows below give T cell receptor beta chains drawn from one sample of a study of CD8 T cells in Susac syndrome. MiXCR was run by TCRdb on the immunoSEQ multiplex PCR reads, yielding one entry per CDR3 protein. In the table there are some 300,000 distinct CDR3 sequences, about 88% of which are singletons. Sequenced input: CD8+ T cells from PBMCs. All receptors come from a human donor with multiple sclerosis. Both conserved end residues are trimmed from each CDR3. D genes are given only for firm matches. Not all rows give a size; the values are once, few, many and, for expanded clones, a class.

ASSSPGQGDYEQY	TRBJ2-7	TRBV7-9	NA	TRBD1
ASSGLTPYGYT	TRBJ1-2	TRBV9	NA	NA
ASSFVTGALYEQY	TRBJ2-7	TRBV28	NA	TRBD1
ATRTDLLDEQF	TRBJ2-1	TRBV15	NA	NA
ASSYGQINTGELF	TRBJ2-2	TRBV2	NA	NA
ASAENGEGGYNEQF	TRBJ2-1	TRBV6-1	once	NA
ASSYRDITTLNYGYT	TRBJ1-2	TRBV5-1	NA	NA
ASSASPSTDTQY	TRBJ2-3	TRBV6-4	NA	NA
ASSQGQNGQPQH	TRBJ1-5	TRBV4-3	NA	NA
ASIISGTSGYNEQF	TRBJ2-1	TRBV27	once	TRBD2
ASSPSTGQVYNEQF	TRBJ2-1	TRBV6-5	NA	TRBD1